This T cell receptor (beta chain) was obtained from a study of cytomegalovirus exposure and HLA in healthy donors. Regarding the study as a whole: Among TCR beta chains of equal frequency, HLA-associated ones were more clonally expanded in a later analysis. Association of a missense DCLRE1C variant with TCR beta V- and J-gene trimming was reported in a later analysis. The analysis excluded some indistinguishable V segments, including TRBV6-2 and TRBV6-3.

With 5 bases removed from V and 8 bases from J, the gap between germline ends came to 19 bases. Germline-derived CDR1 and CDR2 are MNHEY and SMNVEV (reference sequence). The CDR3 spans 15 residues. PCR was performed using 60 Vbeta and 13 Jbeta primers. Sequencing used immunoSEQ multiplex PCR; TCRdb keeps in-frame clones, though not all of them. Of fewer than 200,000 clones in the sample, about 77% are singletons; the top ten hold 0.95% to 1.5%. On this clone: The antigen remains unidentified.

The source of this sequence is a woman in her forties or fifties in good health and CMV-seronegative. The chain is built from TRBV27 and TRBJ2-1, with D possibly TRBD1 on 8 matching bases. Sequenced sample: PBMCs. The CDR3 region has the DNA TGTGCCAGCAGTCCGAGGAACAGGGGGGGCTATGAGCAGTTCTTC. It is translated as CASSPRNRGGYEQFF.